The 25 T cell receptor beta chains in this list originate from one sample, sequenced in a study of T cell repertoires in cytomegalovirus infection. MiXCR, applied by TCRdb to the reads, yields one record per CDR3 protein. The profile shows 150,000 to 200,000 distinct CDR3 sequences, over 13% of them singletons. Sequenced sample: PBMCs. These receptors were taken from a human donor in good health (CMV status not recorded). Some clones in this sample may be carry-over from other donors' samples.

This chain uses TRBV12-3 or TRBV12-4 with TRBJ2-7, with a tentative D call TRBD2 (5 bases). Trimming removed 8 bases from V and 6 bases from J, with 17 bases in between. The CDR3 length is 13 residues. The CDR3 spells CASSRGRGGEQYF. The CDR3 DNA reads as TGTGCCAGCTCCCGAGGGAGAGGTGGCGAGCAGTACTTC.

This clonotype was counted only a few times. The genes are TRBV29-1 and TRBJ2-3; unclear D gene. V dropped 1 base and J dropped 4 bases, with 9 bases sitting between them. Per the germline V gene, CDR1 is SQVTM and CDR2 is ANQGSEA. This CDR3 comprises 13 residues. CDR3: CSVEVTSSDTQYF. The CDR3 nucleotides are TGCAGCGTTGAAGTGACTTCGTCAGATACGCAGTATTTT.

This rearrangement joins TRBV20-1 to TRBJ2-5; 10 nucleotides match TRBD1. There are 14 residues in the CDR3. J gave up 2 bases and V 4 bases, and 4 bases lay outside the gene matches. The germline V gene has CDR1 DFQATT and CDR2 SNEGSKA (reference sequence). CDR3 in DNA: TGCAGTGCTATTTGGACAGGGGGACAAGAGACCCAGTACTTC. It encodes CSAIWTGGQETQYF.

Notes on this clonotype: Being one base from a much bigger clone, this may be a read error. J is TRBJ2-1 and V is TRBV12-3 or TRBV12-4; a weak D match, TRBD2 (5 bases). Trimming pared 2 bases from V and 3 bases from J, leaving 17 bases between. The CDR3 extends over 17 amino acids. Here the CDR3 reads CASSLIPSGIHYNEQFF. The CDR3 DNA sequence: TGTGCCAGCAGTTTAATTCCTTCGGGGATACACTACAATGAGCAGTTCTTC.

Of note for this clonotype: At one end, the junction sequence differs from germline, possibly due to a read error. CDR3 in DNA: TGTGCCAGCAGTTTGACTAGCGGCTCCCACAATGAGCAGTTCTTC. This encodes CASSLTSGSHNEQFF. The chain joins TRBV6-2 or TRBV6-3 to TRBJ2-1, with 9 bases lining up with TRBD2. This CDR3 region has 15 residues. Germline CDR1 reads MNHEY; CDR2 reads SVGEGT.

The chain couples TRBV29-1 to TRBJ2-2, with D tentatively TRBD1 (5 bases). This CDR3 has 15 amino acids. Germline V lookup: CDR1 SQVTM, CDR2 ANQGSEA. Between the trimmed V and J ends, which lost 0 bases and 2 bases, there was a span of 10 bases. CDR3 bases: TGCAGCGTTGAAGATGAGCAGGGAAACACCGGGGAGCTGTTTTTT. This gives the protein CSVEDEQGNTGELFF.

This clonotype was recorded at least ten times. The rearrangement joins TRBV2 to TRBJ2-3; 12 nucleotides match TRBD2. The CDR3 consists of 14 residues. Germline values: CDR1 SNHLY, CDR2 FYNNEI. V lost 9 bases to trimming and J lost 2 bases; unmatched junction nucleotides: 3. CDR3 sequence: CARLAGGSTDTQYF. In DNA form, the CDR3 reads TGTGCCAGACTAGCGGGGGGTTCCACAGATACGCAGTATTTT.

The chain links TRBV7-9 to TRBJ2-4, with a possible D match to TRBD2 (5 bases). Trimming took off 5 bases at V and 3 bases at J, with 14 bases between the two ends. CDR1 and CDR2 from the germline V gene are SEHNR and FQNEAQ (reference sequence). This CDR3 contains 15 residues. Written as DNA, the CDR3 is TGTGCCAGCAGCGTGATACGGGGTGGCAAAAACATTCAGTACTTC. This gives the protein CASSVIRGGKNIQYF.

This clonotype was picked up a small number of times. V usage is TRBV12-3 or TRBV12-4 and J usage is TRBJ2-1, with 9 bases matching TRBD2. Losses at the gene ends were 5 bases for V and 10 bases for J; bases not matched to a gene: 3. The CDR3 is 12 amino acids. The CDR3 reads CASSVSGREQFF. The CDR3 DNA follows: TGTGCCAGCAGTGTCAGCGGGAGGGAGCAGTTCTTC.

In this sample, this clonotype turned up a few times. J is TRBJ1-3 and V is TRBV6-1, with D possibly being TRBD1 (5 bases). V shed 4 bases and J shed 9 bases, with 19 bases lying between them. From germline, CDR1 is MNHNS and CDR2 SASEGT. The CDR3 is made up of 15 amino acids. The CDR3 nucleotides read TGTGCCAGCAGTGCCGGATCGGGACCTCGTGTCACCATATATTTT. Protein product: CASSAGSGPRVTIYF.

In its sample, this clonotype was seen a few times. This chain links TRBV13 with TRBJ2-5, with TRBD1 matching over 8 bases. With 8 bases clipped from V and 7 bases from J, the junction kept 9 bases outside the gene matches. Germline V lookup: CDR1 PRHDT, CDR2 FYEKMQ (reference sequence). The CDR3 spans 13 residues. The CDR3 bases are TGTGCCAGCTCGGGACAGGCATTAGGGACCCAGTACTTC. Encoded protein: CASSGQALGTQYF.

V is TRBV6-6 and J is TRBJ2-5; 13 bases agree with TRBD2. The CDR3 has 16 residues. Per the germline V gene, CDR1 is MNHNY and CDR2 is SVGAGI (reference sequence). J was trimmed by 1 base and V by 6 bases; bases with no gene match: 5. DNA of the CDR3: TGTGCCAGCAGACGCAGACTAGCGGGAGGCCAAGAGACCCAGTACTTC. It translates to CASRRRLAGGQETQYF.

This clonotype has a count of ten or more. The rearrangement uses TRBV19 and TRBJ1-5; D gene ambiguous. The CDR3 length is 14 residues. V was trimmed by 2 bases and J by 0 bases, leaving 5 bases between them. Germline V gene sequence: CDR1 LNHDA, CDR2 SQIVND (reference sequence). CDR3 sequence reads: CASSIRFSNQPQHF. The CDR3 DNA reads TGTGCCAGTAGTATACGGTTTAGCAATCAGCCCCAGCATTTT.

This clonotype was observed a few times. The chain recombines TRBV7-9 with TRBJ2-1; no firm D call. The CDR3 has 14 amino acids. Germline CDR1 reads SEHNR; CDR2 reads FQNEAQ (reference sequence). V was shortened by 6 bases and J by 6 bases, with 15 bases between the two germline ends. CDR3 residues: CASSSPFPRNEQFF. CDR3 nucleotides: TGTGCCAGCAGTTCCCCCTTCCCGCGCAATGAGCAGTTCTTC.

This rearrangement joins TRBV25-1 to TRBJ2-7; no clear D. Trimming took 8 bases from V and 3 from J, leaving 8 bases between them. Germline V gene data show CDR1 as MGHDK and CDR2 as SYGVNS. The CDR3 sequence is 11 residues long. The CDR3 protein is CASLDGYEQYF. The CDR3 DNA reads as TGTGCCAGCCTGGACGGCTACGAGCAGTACTTC.

This clonotype was detected only a few times. At one end the junction does not follow the germline gene, possibly because of a read error. This chain uses TRBV28 with TRBJ1-5; D is unresolved. Germline V lookup: CDR1 MDHEN, CDR2 SYDVKM. CDR3 length: 15 residues. The CDR3 DNA follows: TGTGCCAGCAGCCGCGTGGAGATGGGCAAACAGCCCCAGCATTTT. Its protein is CASSRVEMGKQPQHF.

This clonotype was seen more than once but under ten times. DNA of the CDR3: TGTGCCAGCACCGGGTCCCTTACGAACTACACCTTC. As protein: CASTGSLTNYTF. This chain links TRBV12-3 or TRBV12-4 with TRBJ1-2; D is ambiguous. V shed 7 bases and J shed 10 bases, with 16 bases lying between them. The CDR3 runs to 12 residues.

This clonotype was recorded a few times. V and J are TRBV29-1 and TRBJ1-2; 8 bases fit TRBD1. This CDR3 contains 15 residues. The germline gives CDR1 SQVTM, CDR2 ANQGSEA. V trimming: 4 bases; J trimming: 8 bases; junction bases outside the gene matches: 15. The CDR3 loop is CSVVGLGQGAGGYTF. The CDR3, as DNA: TGCAGCGTTGTTGGATTAGGGCAGGGGGCTGGCGGCTACACCTTC.

The J gene is TRBJ2-1, the V gene TRBV28; TRBD2 aligns across 9 bases. Germline CDR1 and CDR2: MDHEN and SYDVKM. This CDR3 contains 13 residues. The ends lost 7 bases at V and 8 bases at J; junction bases unmatched: 6. The chain's CDR3 is CASIGGRAYEQFF. In DNA, the CDR3 is TGTGCCAGCATAGGCGGGAGGGCCTATGAGCAGTTCTTC.

This clonotype was picked up many times. The chain couples TRBV7-2 to TRBJ2-7; TRBD2 is a possible D gene (6 bases). Germline CDR1 SGHTA, CDR2 FQGNSA. Trimming left V 4 bases short and J 2 bases short, with 12 bases between. This CDR3 is built from 14 residues. DNA of the CDR3: TGTGCCAGCAGCTCCGGGACTCTCCCCTACGAGCAGTACTTC. This sequence encodes CASSSGTLPYEQYF. Drawing the rest from reference TRBV7-2 and TRBJ2-7, the complete variable domain is GAGVSQSPSNKVTEKGKDVELRCDPISGHTALYWYRQSLGQGLEFLIYFQGNSAPDKSGLPSDRFSAERTGGSVSTLTIQRTQQEDSAVYLCASSSGTLPYEQYFGPGTRLTVT.

The genes are TRBV10-3 and TRBJ1-4, with 9 bases identical to TRBD1. J gave up 6 bases and V 2 bases, and 7 bases lay outside the gene matches. The length of the CDR3 is 16 residues. Germline CDR1 is ENHRY and CDR2 is SYGVKD. CDR3 residues: CAISEATGGRDEKLFF. CDR3 DNA: TGTGCCATCAGTGAGGCGACAGGGGGAAGGGATGAAAAACTGTTTTTT.

The chain has TRBV6-2 or TRBV6-3 and TRBJ2-1; 13 nucleotides align to TRBD2. The CDR3 has 23 amino acids. CDR1 MNHEY and CDR2 SVGEGT come from the germline V gene. J gave up 0 bases and V 2 bases, and 19 bases lay outside the gene matches. CDR3 DNA: TGTGCCAGCAGTTACCCTACCCCCGGGACTAGCGGGGCTCAAAGGAGCTCCTACAATGAGCAGTTCTTC. Amino acid sequence: CASSYPTPGTSGAQRSSYNEQFF.

J is TRBJ2-3 and V is TRBV20-1, with a possible D match to TRBD1 (5 bases). V lost 5 bases and J lost 2, with 14 bases in between. Germline assignment: CDR1 DFQATT and CDR2 SNEGSKA (reference sequence). CDR3 length: 14 amino acids. CDR3 coding DNA: TGCAGTGCTCCCGGACAAGACCTCACAGATACGCAGTATTTT. Protein sequence: CSAPGQDLTDTQYF.

This clonotype was seen at least ten times. The chain carries TRBV28 and TRBJ2-7; D uncertain. CDR3 length: 12 amino acids. Germline V gives CDR1 MDHEN, CDR2 SYDVKM. Trimming stripped 7 bases from V and 7 bases from J, with 14 bases between. In DNA, the CDR3 is TGTGCCAGCACAGGTCTATCGAGTGAGCAGTACTTC. Protein product: CASTGLSSEQYF.

This clonotype was observed many times. The chain uses TRBV29-1 and TRBJ2-5; 11 bases map to TRBD2. The CDR3 is 15 residues long. Trimming removed 3 bases from V and 1 base from J; junction bases left unmatched: 4. CDR1 and CDR2 (germline): SQVTM, ANQGSEA. The CDR3 loop is CSVDGLAGLQETQYF. For the CDR3, the DNA is TGCAGCGTTGATGGACTAGCGGGTCTCCAAGAGACCCAGTACTTC.